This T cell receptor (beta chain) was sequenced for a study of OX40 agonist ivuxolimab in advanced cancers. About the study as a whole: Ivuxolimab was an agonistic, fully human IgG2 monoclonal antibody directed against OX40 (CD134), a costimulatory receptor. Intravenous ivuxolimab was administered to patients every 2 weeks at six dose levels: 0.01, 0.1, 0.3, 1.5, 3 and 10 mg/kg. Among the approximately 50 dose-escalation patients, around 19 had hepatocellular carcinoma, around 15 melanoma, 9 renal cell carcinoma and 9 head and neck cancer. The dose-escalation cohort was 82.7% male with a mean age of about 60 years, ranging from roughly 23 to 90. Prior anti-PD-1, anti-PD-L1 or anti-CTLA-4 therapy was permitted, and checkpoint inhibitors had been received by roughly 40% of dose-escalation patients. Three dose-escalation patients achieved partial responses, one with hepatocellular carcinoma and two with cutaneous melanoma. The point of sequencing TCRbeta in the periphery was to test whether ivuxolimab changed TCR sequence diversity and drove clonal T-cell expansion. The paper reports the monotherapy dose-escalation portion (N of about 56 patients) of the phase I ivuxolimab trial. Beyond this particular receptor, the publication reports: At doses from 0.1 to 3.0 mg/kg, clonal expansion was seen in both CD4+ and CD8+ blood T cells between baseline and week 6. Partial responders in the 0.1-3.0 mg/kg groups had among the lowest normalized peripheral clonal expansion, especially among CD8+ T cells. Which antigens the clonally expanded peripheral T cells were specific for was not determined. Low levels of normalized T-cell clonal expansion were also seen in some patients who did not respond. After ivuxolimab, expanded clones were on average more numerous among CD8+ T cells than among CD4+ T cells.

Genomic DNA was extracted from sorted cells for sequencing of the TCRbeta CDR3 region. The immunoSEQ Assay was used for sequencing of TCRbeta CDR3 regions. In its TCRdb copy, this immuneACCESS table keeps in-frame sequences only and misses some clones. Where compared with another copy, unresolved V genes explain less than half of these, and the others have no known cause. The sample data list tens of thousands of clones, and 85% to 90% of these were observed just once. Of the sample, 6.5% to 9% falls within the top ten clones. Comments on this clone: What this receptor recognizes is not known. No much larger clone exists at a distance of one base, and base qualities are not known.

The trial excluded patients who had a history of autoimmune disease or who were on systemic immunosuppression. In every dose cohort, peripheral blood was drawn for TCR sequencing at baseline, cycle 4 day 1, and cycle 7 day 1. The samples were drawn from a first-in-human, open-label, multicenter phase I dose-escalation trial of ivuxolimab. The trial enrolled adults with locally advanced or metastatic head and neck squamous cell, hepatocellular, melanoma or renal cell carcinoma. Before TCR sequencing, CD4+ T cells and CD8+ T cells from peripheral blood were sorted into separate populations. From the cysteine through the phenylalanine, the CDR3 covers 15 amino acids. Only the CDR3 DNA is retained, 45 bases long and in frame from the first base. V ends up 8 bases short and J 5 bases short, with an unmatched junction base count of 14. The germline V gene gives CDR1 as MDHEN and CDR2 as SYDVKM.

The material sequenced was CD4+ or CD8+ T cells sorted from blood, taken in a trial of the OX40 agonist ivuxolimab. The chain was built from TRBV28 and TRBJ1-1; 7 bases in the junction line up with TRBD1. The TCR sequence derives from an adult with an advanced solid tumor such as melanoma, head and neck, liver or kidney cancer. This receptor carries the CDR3 CASRLHRGLYTEAFF. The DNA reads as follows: TGTGCCAGCCGCCTTCATAGGGGGCTGTATACTGAAGCTTTCTTT.